These T cell receptor beta chains were read from a single sample in a study of blood T cell repertoires in COVID-19. The table came from immunoSEQ multiplex PCR; TCRdb's copy has only in-frame clones and leaves some out. The data hold around 290,000 clones, with over 75% observed a single time. Specimen: PBMCs or T cells enriched from blood (not recorded which). These receptors all stem from a woman aged 30 to 39 who had recovered from COVID-19. Both conserved end residues are part of each CDR3. D genes are given only for firm matches. Only part of the rows carry a size: once, few, many, or a class if the clone is expanded.

>.|TRBJ2-5|TRBD2|TRBV29-1
TGCAGCGTTACCGGGACTAGCGGGGGGGTCCAAGAGACCCAGTACTTC
CSVTGTSGGVQETQYF
>.|TRBJ2-6|.|TRBV28
TGTGCCAGCAGTTCTCCCCCAGGGGGGCGGACTGGGGCCAACGTCCTGACTTTC
CASSSPPGGRTGANVLTF
>.|TRBJ2-4|.|TRBV27
TGTGCCAGCAGTTCCCGCGGTCAATTAATCCCTCTAGCCAAAAACATTCAGTACTTC
CASSSRGQLIPLAKNIQYF
>.|TRBJ1-1|.|TRBV6-2/TRBV6-3
TGTGCCAGCAGTTACCCCGGTAGTGAAGCTTTCTTT
CASSYPGSEAFF
>.|TRBJ1-5|.|TRBV6-2/TRBV6-3
TGTGCCAGCAGTACCAGGGGTGCTTCTAGCAATCAGCCCCAGCATTTT
CASSTRGASSNQPQHF
>once|TRBJ2-4|.|TRBV4-3
TGCGCCAGCAGCCAAGATGTGGGGGCGAGGGCCAAAAACATTCAGTACTTC
CASSQDVGARAKNIQYF
>.|TRBJ1-3|TRBD1|TRBV5-1
TGCGCCAGCAGTGCGGGACAGGGAGTCAACACCATATATTTT
CASSAGQGVNTIYF
>.|TRBJ1-2|.|TRBV5-6
TGTGCCAGCAGGGCCACAGGGATCTCCTATGGCTACACCTTC
CASRATGISYGYTF
>.|TRBJ1-2|.|TRBV5-5
TGTGCCAGCAGCTTCCGTACAGTCTCCTATGGCTACACCTTC
CASSFRTVSYGYTF
>.|TRBJ2-7|.|TRBV11-3
TGTGCCAGCAGCTTACGGGTCCGGCACGAGCAGTACTTC
CASSLRVRHEQYF
>.|TRBJ2-7|.|TRBV7-9
TGTGCCAGCAGCTTAGTGGCAGGGGTCTACGAGCAGTACTTC
CASSLVAGVYEQYF
>once|TRBJ2-1|TRBD2|TRBV5-1
TGCGCCAGCAGCTTGGGGGGGCTAGCGGGAGAATATGAGCAGTTCTTC
CASSLGGLAGEYEQFF
>.|TRBJ1-5|TRBD1|TRBV28
TGTGCCAGTCGAATCCCACAGGGGAGCAATCAGCCCCAGCATTTT
CASRIPQGSNQPQHF
>once|TRBJ2-1|TRBD2|TRBV28
TGTGCCAGCAGTTTAAGAGCGGGAGTCGGCAATGAGCAGTTCTTC
CASSLRAGVGNEQFF
>.|TRBJ1-1|TRBD1|TRBV11-2
TGTGCCAGCAGCTTAATCCCCGACAGGGGAAACACTGAAGCTTTCTTT
CASSLIPDRGNTEAFF
>once|TRBJ1-1|.|TRBV6-5
TGTGCCAGCAGTTACCGAGGTTATCGGAACACTGAAGCTTTCTTT
CASSYRGYRNTEAFF
>.|TRBJ1-5|.|TRBV5-8
TGTGCCAGCAGCTTCCGTGACGGGTACAATCAGCCCCAGCATTTT
CASSFRDGYNQPQHF
>.|TRBJ1-1|.|TRBV19
TGTGCCAGTAGTATAGCGGCAGCGGTCACTGAAGCTTTCTTT
CASSIAAAVTEAFF
>few|TRBJ2-7|TRBD1|TRBV27
TGTGCCAGCAGTTTAGGGACAGGAGCCTACGAGCAGTACTTC
CASSLGTGAYEQYF
>.|TRBJ2-7|.|TRBV29-1
TGCAGCATAAAAGGGGTCGGATCAGCCTACCAGTACTTC
CSIKGVGSAYQYF
>.|TRBJ2-3|.|TRBV19
TGTGCCAGTAGACGGGGGATTAGCACAGATACGCAGTATTTT
CASRRGISTDTQYF
>.|TRBJ2-1|TRBD2|TRBV25-1
TGTGCCAGCAGTGCGACTAGCGGGGGGCTGAGCTCCTACAATGAGCAGTTCTTC
CASSATSGGLSSYNEQFF
>.|TRBJ1-1|.|TRBV19
TGTGCCAGTAGTATAGCGGGGGTTCCCAACACTGAAGCTTTCTTT
CASSIAGVPNTEAFF
>.|TRBJ2-1|.|TRBV3-1/TRBV3-2
TGTGCCAGCAGCCAAGGTGGCGGACTACTACACGGTGAGCAGTTCTTC
CASSQGGGLLHGEQFF
>few|TRBJ2-1|TRBD2|TRBV2
TGTGCCAGCGGCGGGACTAGACAGTTCTTC
CASGGTRQFF
>.|TRBJ2-3|.|TRBV5-4
TGTGCCAGCAGCTTGGCCGCAGGGGAGACGCAGTATTTT
CASSLAAGETQYF
>.|TRBJ1-1|TRBD1|TRBV19
TGTGCCAGTAGTCCACGTCCTCCCGGGACAGGGGGCGTTAACACTGAAGCTTTCTTT
CASSPRPPGTGGVNTEAFF
>.|TRBJ2-2|.|TRBV5-8
TGTGCCAGCAGCTTTCGGGGGGCTGGCTTGGCCGGGGAGCTGTTTTTT
CASSFRGAGLAGELFF
>.|TRBJ2-3|.|TRBV6-4
TGTGCCAGCAGTGACGAGCTCACAGATACGCAGTATTTT
CASSDELTDTQYF
>.|TRBJ2-7|TRBD1|TRBV6-2/TRBV6-3
TGTGCCAGCAGTTTCGGACAGGGGCCCTCCTACGAGCAGTACTTC
CASSFGQGPSYEQYF
>.|TRBJ1-6|.|TRBV6-4
TGTGCCAGCAGTGACTCACCGGGAATCAGAAAAGGATGGAGTAAGCAGGCCCGGGATTCACCCCTCCACTTT
CASSDSPGIRKGWSKQARDSPLHF
>once|TRBJ1-3|.|TRBV19
TGTGCCAGTACCACAGCCGCCTCTGGAAACACCATATATTTT
CASTTAASGNTIYF
>.|TRBJ1-2|.|TRBV5-6
TGTGCCAGCAGCTTAATCAGAAGTGGTGGCTACACCTTC
CASSLIRSGGYTF
>.|TRBJ2-7|.|TRBV12-3/TRBV12-4
TGTGCCAGTAGGGGTTTCCACGAGCAGTACTTC
CASRGFHEQYF
>.|TRBJ1-2|.|TRBV28
TGTGCCAGCAGTTTTGGGCAGGGTCTCACATTCTATGGCTACACCTTC
CASSFGQGLTFYGYTF
>.|TRBJ2-5|.|TRBV4-1
TGCGCCAGCAGCCAAGATAACACGGGAGTCGTGGAGACCCAGTACTTC
CASSQDNTGVVETQYF
>.|TRBJ2-2|.|TRBV11-3
TGTGCCAGCAGCCAAGGCGGGCAGGGGTTCGAAGGGGAGCTGTTTTTT
CASSQGGQGFEGELFF
>.|TRBJ2-1|TRBD1|TRBV11-2
TGTGCCAGCAGCTTAGGGGGACAGGGATATGAGCAGTTCTTC
CASSLGGQGYEQFF
>few|TRBJ1-4|.|TRBV18
TGTGCCAGCAACAAGGACGAGGCGGGTGAAAAACTGTTTTTT
CASNKDEAGEKLFF
>.|TRBJ2-2|TRBD2|TRBV10-3
TGTGCCATCAGTGAGTCGCGGGCGGGGGACACCGGGGAGCTGTTTTTT
CAISESRAGDTGELFF
>.|TRBJ2-7|TRBD1|TRBV4-1
TGCGCCAGCAGCCAAGGGGACAGGGCCTCCTACGAGCAGTACTTC
CASSQGDRASYEQYF
>.|TRBJ2-4|.|TRBV19
TGTGCCAGTAGTATGGAAAGACAGTGGTACTTC
CASSMERQWYF
>.|TRBJ2-2|.|TRBV24-1
TGTGCCACCAGTGATGAAAATGGACTACACAAAACCGGGGAGCTGTTTTTT
CATSDENGLHKTGELFF
>.|TRBJ2-3|TRBD2|TRBV19
TGTGCCAGTAGTATACCAGCGGGGGGCGGCACAGATACGCAGTATTTT
CASSIPAGGGTDTQYF
>.|TRBJ2-1|TRBD2|TRBV18
TGTGCCAGCTCACCCCGACGTTTTAGCGGGGGAGACAATGAGCAGTTCTTC
CASSPRRFSGGDNEQFF
>.|TRBJ2-1|TRBD1|TRBV7-3
TGTGCCAGCAGCCCCCACCTTACAACAGGGGTCAATGAGCAGTTCTTC
CASSPHLTTGVNEQFF
>.|TRBJ1-2|.|TRBV28
TGTGCCAGCAGTTTAGAAAACAGTTACTATGGCTACACCTTC
CASSLENSYYGYTF
>.|TRBJ2-3|TRBD2|TRBV5-1
TGCGCCAGCAGCTGGAGCGGGGACCTCACAGATACGCAGTATTTT
CASSWSGDLTDTQYF
>.|TRBJ1-4|TRBD1|TRBV6-1
TGTGCCAGCAGTGAAGTAGGAGGGGGCGGAGGGGAAAAACTGTTTTTT
CASSEVGGGGGEKLFF
>.|TRBJ1-6|.|TRBV5-6
TGTGCCAGCAGCTCGACCCGCTTGGGGAGCTCCTATAATTCACCCCTCCACTTT
CASSSTRLGSSYNSPLHF
>.|TRBJ1-2|TRBD1|TRBV5-1
TGCGCCAGCAGCTGGGGACAGGGATTGTGGGGCTACACCTTC
CASSWGQGLWGYTF
>.|TRBJ2-3|.|TRBV3-1/TRBV3-2
TGTGCCAGCAGCCTCGGCCAACGAGGAACAGATACGCAGTATTTT
CASSLGQRGTDTQYF
>.|TRBJ2-5|.|TRBV24-1
TGTGCCACCGGAGACAGGACAAAACCACAAGAGACCCAGTACTTC
CATGDRTKPQETQYF